The rows below give T cell receptor beta chains drawn from one sample of a study of T-cell memory formation after mild COVID-19. TCRdb re-derived calls from the 5' RACE reads in MiXCR, one entry per CDR3 protein. The table includes 200,000 to 250,000 distinct CDR3 sequences, approximately 15% detected once. The source material was PBMCs or a T cell subset sorted from them (not recorded which). The receptors were sampled from an adult woman who had mild COVID-19 (a few samples of this study predate the infection). Cell type and time point are not known. Each CDR3 is given with its conserved first and last residue. Fields, in order: clone size, J gene, V gene, D gene, CDR3 DNA, CDR3 protein. D genes are given only for firm matches. Rows give clone size only sometimes, using once, few, many, or a class for an expanded clone.

size: -; J: TRBJ2-5; V: TRBV7-3; D: -; DNA: TGTGCCAGCAGCTTTCAAGCGTCGGAGACCCAGTACTTC; CDR3: CASSFQASETQYF
size: few; J: TRBJ2-6; V: TRBV6-6; D: -; DNA: TGTGCCAGCAAGCTCGCCGGGGCCAACGTCCTGACTTTC; CDR3: CASKLAGANVLTF
size: few; J: TRBJ2-3; V: TRBV2; D: -; DNA: TGTGCCAGCACCCCCAGGTCCACAGATACGCAGTATTTT; CDR3: CASTPRSTDTQYF
size: few; J: TRBJ2-3; V: TRBV5-5; D: TRBD1; DNA: TGTGCCAGTGCCGGGACAGGGATCCTCCCTCGCACAGATACGCAGTATTTT; CDR3: CASAGTGILPRTDTQYF
size: -; J: TRBJ2-7; V: TRBV3-1; D: -; DNA: TGTGCCAGCAGCCAAGATGGGGGACAGTACTTC; CDR3: CASSQDGGQYF
size: few; J: TRBJ2-7; V: TRBV5-1; D: -; DNA: TGCGCCAGCAGCTTGGGGTCTTGGGCCTCCTACGAGCAGTACTTC; CDR3: CASSLGSWASYEQYF
size: -; J: TRBJ1-1; V: TRBV20-1; D: -; DNA: TGCAGTGCCACCCGTGGGCAGTTGGGCACTGAAGCTTTCTTT; CDR3: CSATRGQLGTEAFF
size: -; J: TRBJ2-7; V: TRBV11-2; D: TRBD1; DNA: TGTGCCAGCAGCTCCCTCGGACAGGGAGGGCAGTACTTC; CDR3: CASSSLGQGGQYF
size: -; J: TRBJ1-1; V: TRBV24-1; D: TRBD1; DNA: TGTGCCACCAGTGACTCGACAGGGGGTGTTAACACTGAAGCTTTCTTT; CDR3: CATSDSTGGVNTEAFF
size: -; J: TRBJ1-5; V: TRBV20-1; D: -; DNA: TGCAGTGCTAGGACACTTAGCAATCAGCCCCAGCATTTT; CDR3: CSARTLSNQPQHF
size: -; J: TRBJ2-7; V: TRBV5-1; D: TRBD2; DNA: TGCGCCAGCAGCTTGGACGGGAGGAGCGAGCAGTACTTC; CDR3: CASSLDGRSEQYF
size: few; J: TRBJ1-6; V: TRBV20-1; D: TRBD1; DNA: TGCAGTGCTAGAGAGGACAGGGGGATCTCACCCCTCCACTTT; CDR3: CSAREDRGISPLHF
size: many; J: TRBJ2-1; V: TRBV7-9; D: -; DNA: TGTGCCAGCAGCCGAGCGGAGCTCTACAATGAGCAGTTCTTC; CDR3: CASSRAELYNEQFF
size: -; J: TRBJ1-2; V: TRBV20-1; D: -; DNA: TGCAGTGCTAGATGGGACCCGAAGCCCAACTATGGCTACACCTTC; CDR3: CSARWDPKPNYGYTF
size: few; J: TRBJ2-2; V: TRBV5-1; D: -; DNA: TGCGCCAGCAGCTCCAGGGCCATGAACACCGGGGAGCTGTTTTTT; CDR3: CASSSRAMNTGELFF
size: -; J: TRBJ1-1; V: TRBV18; D: -; DNA: TGTGCCAGCTCACCATCGGGTACAGTTGAAGCTTTCTTT; CDR3: CASSPSGTVEAFF
size: -; J: TRBJ2-3; V: TRBV11-2; D: TRBD1; DNA: TGTGCCAGCAGCCGGACAGGGGCCGGCACAGATACGCAGTATTTT; CDR3: CASSRTGAGTDTQYF